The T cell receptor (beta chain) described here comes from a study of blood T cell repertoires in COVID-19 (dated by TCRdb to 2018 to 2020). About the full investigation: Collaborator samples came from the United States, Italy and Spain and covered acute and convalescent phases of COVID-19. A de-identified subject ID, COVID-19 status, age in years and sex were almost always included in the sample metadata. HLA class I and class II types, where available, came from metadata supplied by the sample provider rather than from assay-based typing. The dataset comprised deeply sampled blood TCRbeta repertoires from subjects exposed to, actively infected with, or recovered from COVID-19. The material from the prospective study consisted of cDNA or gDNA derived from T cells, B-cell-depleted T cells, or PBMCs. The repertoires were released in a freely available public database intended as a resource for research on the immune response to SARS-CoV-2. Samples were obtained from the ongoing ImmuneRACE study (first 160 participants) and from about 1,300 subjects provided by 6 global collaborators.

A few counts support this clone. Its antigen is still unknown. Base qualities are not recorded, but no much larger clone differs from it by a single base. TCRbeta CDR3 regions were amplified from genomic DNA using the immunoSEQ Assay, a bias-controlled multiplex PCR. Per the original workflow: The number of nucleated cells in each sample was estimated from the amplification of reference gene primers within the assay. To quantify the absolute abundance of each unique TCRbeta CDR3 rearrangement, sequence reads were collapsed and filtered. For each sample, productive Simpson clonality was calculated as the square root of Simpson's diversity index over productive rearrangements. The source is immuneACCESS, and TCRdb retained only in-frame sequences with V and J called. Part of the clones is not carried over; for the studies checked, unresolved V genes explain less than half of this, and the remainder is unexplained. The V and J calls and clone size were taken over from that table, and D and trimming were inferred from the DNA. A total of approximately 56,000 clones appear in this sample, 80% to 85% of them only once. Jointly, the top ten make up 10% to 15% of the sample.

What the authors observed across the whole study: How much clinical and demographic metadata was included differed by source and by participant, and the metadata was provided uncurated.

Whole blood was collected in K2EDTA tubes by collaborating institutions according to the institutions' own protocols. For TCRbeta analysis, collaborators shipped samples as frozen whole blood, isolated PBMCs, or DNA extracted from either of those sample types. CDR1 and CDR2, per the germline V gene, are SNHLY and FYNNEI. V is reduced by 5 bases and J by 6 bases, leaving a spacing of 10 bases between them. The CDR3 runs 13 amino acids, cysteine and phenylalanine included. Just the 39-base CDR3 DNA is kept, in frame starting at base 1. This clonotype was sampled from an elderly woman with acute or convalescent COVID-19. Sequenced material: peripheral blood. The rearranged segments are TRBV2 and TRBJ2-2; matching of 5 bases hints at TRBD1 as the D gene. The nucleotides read TGTGCCAGCAGTAACCAGGGTGCCGGGGAGCTGTTTTTT. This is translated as CASSNQGAGELFF.